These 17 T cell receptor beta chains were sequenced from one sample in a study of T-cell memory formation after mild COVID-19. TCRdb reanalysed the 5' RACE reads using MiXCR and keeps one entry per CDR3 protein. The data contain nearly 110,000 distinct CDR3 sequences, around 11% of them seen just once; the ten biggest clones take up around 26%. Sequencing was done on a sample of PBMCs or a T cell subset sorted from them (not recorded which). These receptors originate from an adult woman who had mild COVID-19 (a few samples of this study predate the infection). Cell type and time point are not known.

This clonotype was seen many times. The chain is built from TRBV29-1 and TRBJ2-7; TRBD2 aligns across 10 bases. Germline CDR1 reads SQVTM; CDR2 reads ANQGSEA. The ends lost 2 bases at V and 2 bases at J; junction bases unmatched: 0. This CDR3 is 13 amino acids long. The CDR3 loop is CSVETSGTYEQYF. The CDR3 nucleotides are TGCAGCGTTGAAACTAGCGGGACCTACGAGCAGTACTTC.

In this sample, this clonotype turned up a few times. CDR3 sequence (DNA): TGTCTCGCCTGGAGGAGGGGGTTGAACACTGAAGCTTTCTTT. The encoded protein is CLAWRRGLNTEAFF. This chain connects TRBV2 to TRBJ1-1, with a possible D match to TRBD1 (6 bases). CDR1 SNHLY and CDR2 FYNNEI come from the germline V gene. The CDR3 is 14 residues long.

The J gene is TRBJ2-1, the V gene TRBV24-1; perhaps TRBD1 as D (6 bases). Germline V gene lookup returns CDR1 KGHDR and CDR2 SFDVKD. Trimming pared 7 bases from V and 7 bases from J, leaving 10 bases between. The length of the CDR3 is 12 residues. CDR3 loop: CATRQGSNEQFF. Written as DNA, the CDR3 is TGTGCCACCAGACAGGGTTCAAATGAGCAGTTCTTC.

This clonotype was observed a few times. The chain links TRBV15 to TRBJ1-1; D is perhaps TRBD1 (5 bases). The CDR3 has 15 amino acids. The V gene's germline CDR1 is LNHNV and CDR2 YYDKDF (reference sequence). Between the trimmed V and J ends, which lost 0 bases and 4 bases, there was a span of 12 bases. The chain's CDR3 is CATSRDGGGSTEAFF. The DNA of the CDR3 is TGTGCCACCAGCAGAGATGGGGGGGGATCCACTGAAGCTTTCTTT.

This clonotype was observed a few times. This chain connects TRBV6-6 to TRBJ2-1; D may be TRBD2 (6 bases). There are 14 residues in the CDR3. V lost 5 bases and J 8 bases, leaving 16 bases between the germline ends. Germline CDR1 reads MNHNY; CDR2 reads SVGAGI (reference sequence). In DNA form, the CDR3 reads TGTGCCAGCAGTCTGGGACTCCCATTTGATGAGCAGTTCTTC. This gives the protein CASSLGLPFDEQFF.

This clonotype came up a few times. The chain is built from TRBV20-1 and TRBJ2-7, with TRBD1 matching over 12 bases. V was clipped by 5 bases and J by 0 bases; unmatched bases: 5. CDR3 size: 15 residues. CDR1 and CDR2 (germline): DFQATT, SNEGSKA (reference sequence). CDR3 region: CSAGDRGHGSYEQYF. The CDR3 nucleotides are TGCAGTGCTGGGGACAGGGGGCATGGCTCCTACGAGCAGTACTTC.

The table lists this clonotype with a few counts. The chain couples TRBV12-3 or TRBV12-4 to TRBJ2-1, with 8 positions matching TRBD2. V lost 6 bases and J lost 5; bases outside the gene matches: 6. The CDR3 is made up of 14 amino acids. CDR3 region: CASSVGTRNNEQFF. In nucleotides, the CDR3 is TGTGCCAGCAGCGTCGGGACTAGGAACAATGAGCAGTTCTTC.

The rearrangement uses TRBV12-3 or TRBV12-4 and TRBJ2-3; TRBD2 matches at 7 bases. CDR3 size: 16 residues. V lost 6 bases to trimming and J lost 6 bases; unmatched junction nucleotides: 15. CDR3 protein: CASSPSSWEGKDTQYF. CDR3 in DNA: TGTGCCAGCAGCCCCTCGTCGTGGGAGGGCAAGGATACGCAGTATTTT.

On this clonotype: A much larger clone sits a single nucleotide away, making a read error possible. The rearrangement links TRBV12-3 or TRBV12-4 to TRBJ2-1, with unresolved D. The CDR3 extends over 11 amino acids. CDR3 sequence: CASSPYDEQFF. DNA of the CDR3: TGTGCCAGCAGTCCCTACGATGAGCAGTTCTTC.

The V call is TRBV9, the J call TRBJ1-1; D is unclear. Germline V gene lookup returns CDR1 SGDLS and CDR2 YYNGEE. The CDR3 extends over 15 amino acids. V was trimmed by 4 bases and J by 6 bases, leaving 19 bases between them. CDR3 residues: CASSPTSGIRAEAFF. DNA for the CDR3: TGTGCCAGCAGCCCCACGTCGGGTATCAGAGCTGAAGCTTTCTTT.

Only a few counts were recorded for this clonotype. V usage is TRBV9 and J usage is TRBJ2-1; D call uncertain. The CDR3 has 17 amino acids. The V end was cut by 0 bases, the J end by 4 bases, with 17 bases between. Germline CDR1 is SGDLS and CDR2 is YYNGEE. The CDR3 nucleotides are TGTGCCAGCAGCGTAGGAGGAAGTCTCAGCGATTACAATGAGCAGTTCTTC. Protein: CASSVGGSLSDYNEQFF.

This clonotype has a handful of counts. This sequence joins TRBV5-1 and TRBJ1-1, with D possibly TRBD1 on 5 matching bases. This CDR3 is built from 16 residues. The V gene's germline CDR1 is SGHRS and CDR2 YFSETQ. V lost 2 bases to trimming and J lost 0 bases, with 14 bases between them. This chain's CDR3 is CASSLGDGSMNTEAFF. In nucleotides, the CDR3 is TGCGCCAGCAGCTTAGGGGACGGGTCCATGAACACTGAAGCTTTCTTT.

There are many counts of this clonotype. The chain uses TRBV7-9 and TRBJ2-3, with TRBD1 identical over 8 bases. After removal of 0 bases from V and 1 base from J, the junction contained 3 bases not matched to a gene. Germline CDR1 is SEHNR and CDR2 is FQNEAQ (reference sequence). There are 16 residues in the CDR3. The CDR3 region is CASSLARTGRTDTQYF. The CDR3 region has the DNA TGTGCCAGCAGCTTAGCCCGGACAGGGCGCACAGATACGCAGTATTTT. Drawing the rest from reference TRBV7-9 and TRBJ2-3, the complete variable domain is DTGVSQNPRHKITKRGQNVTFRCDPISEHNRLYWYRQTLGQGPEFLTYFQNEAQLEKSRLLSDRFSAERPKGSFSTLEIQRTEQGDSAMYLCASSLARTGRTDTQYFGPGTRLTVL.

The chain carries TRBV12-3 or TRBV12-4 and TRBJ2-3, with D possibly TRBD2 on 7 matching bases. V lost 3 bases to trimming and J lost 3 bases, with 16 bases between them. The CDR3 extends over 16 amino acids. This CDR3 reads CASSLNGGASTDTQYF. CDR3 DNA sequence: TGTGCCAGCAGTTTGAATGGGGGGGCCTCGACAGATACGCAGTATTTT.

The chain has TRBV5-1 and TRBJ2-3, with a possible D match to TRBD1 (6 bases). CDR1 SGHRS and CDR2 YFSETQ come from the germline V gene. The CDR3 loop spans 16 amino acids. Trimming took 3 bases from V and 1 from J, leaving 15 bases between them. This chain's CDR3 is CASSSTPGHRTDTQYF. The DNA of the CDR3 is TGCGCCAGCAGCTCTACCCCGGGACACCGCACAGATACGCAGTATTTT.

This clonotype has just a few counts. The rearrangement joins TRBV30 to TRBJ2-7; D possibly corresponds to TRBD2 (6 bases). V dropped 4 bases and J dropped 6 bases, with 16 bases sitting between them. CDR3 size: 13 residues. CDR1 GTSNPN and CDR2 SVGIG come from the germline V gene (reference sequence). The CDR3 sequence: CAWTILTGSEQYF. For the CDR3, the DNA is TGTGCCTGGACTATACTAACCGGGAGCGAGCAGTACTTC. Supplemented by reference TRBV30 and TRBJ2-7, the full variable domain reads SQTIHQWPATLVQPVGSPLSLECTVEGTSNPNLYWYRQAAGRGLQLLFYSVGIGQISSEVPQNLSASRPQDRQFILSSKKLLLSDSGFYLCAWTILTGSEQYFGPGTRLTVT.

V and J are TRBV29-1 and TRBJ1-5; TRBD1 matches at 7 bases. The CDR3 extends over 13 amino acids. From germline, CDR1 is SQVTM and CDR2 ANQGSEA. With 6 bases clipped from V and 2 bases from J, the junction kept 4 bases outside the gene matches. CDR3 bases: TGCAGCGTCAGACAGGGCCGCAATCAGCCCCAGCATTTT. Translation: CSVRQGRNQPQHF.